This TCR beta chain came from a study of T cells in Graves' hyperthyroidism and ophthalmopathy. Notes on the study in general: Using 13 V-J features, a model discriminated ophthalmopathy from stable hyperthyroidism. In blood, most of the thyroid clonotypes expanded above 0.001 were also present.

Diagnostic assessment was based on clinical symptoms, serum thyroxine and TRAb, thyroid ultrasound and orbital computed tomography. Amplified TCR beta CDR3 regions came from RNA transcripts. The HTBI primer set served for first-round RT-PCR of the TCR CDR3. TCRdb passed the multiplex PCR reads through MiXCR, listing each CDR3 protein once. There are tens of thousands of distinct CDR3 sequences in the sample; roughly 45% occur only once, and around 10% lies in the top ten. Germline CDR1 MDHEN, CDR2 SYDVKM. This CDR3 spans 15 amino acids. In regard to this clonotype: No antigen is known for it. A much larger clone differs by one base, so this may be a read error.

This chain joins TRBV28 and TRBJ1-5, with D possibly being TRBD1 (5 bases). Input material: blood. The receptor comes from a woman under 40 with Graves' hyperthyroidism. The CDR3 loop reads CASSWGVAGNQPRHF. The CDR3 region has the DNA TGTGCCAGCAGCTGGGGGGTAGCGGGAAATCAGCCCCGGCATTTT.